These 2 T cell receptor beta chains came from one sample sequenced in a study of blood T cell repertoires in COVID-19. Repertoires were generated with immunoSEQ multiplex PCR, while TCRdb's copy carries only in-frame clones and drops some. The sample lists about 200,000 clones; 76% were seen once. Sequencing was performed on PBMCs or T cells enriched from blood (not recorded which). Every receptor here comes from a woman aged 45 to 65 with acute COVID-19.

In this sample, this clone turned up once. The V call is TRBV5-8, the J call TRBJ2-5; no reliable D call. CDR1 and CDR2 (germline): SGHTS, YDEGEE. The V end lost 4 bases, the J end lost 7 bases, and 14 bases lay between the germline ends. This CDR3 has 13 amino acids. The CDR3 region has the DNA TGTGCCAGCAGCGGGCCATATGATGGGACCCAGTACTTC. Amino acids: CASSGPYDGTQYF.

V gene TRBV5-6 combines with J gene TRBJ1-6; 7 nucleotides line up with TRBD1. Germline V lookup: CDR1 SGHDT, CDR2 YYEEEE. The CDR3 length is 19 residues. Trimming took 0 bases from V and 0 from J; bases not matched to a gene: 9. Written as DNA, the CDR3 is TGTGCCAGCAGCTTGGCAAGGACAGGAGGTTTCTCCTATAATTCACCCCTCCACTTT. This gives the protein CASSLARTGGFSYNSPLHF.